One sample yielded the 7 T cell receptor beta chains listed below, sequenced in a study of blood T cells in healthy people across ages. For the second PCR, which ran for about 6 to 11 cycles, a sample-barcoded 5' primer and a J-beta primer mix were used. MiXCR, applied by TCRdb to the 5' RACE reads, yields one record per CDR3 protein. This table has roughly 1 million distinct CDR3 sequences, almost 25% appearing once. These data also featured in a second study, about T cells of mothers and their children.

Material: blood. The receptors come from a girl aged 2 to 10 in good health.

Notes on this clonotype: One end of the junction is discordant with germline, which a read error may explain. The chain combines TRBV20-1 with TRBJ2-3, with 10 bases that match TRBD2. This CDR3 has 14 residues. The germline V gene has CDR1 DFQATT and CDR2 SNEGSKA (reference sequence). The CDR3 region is CSAGQREGPDTQYF. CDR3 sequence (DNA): TGCAGTGCTGGACAGCGGGAGGGCCCAGATACGCAATATTTT.

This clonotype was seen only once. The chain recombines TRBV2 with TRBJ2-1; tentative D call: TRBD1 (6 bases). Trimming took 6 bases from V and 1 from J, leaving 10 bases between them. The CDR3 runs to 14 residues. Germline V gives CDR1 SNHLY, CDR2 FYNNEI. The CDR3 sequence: CASRPRGSYNEQFF. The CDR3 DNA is TGTGCCAGCAGACCGAGGGGGTCCTACAATGAGCAGTTCTTC.

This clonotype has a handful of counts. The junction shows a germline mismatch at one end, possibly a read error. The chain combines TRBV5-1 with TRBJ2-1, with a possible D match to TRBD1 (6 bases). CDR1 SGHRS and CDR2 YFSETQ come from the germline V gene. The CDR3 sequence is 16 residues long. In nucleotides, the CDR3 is TGCGCCAGCAGCTTGAGGGACAAGAGCTCCTACAACGAGCAGTTCTTC. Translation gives CASSLRDKSSYNEQFF.

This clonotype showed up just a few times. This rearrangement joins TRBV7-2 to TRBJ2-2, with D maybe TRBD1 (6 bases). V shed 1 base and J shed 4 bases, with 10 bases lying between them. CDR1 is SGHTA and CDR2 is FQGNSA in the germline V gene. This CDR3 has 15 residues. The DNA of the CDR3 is TGTGCCAGCAGCTTAGGGGGGCCTGGCACCGGGGAGCTGTTTTTT. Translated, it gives CASSLGGPGTGELFF.

The CDR3 coding sequence is TGTGCCAGCAGCGCCATGGCGGGAAATACAGATACGCAGTATTTT. Translation: CASSAMAGNTDTQYF. The chain recombines TRBV7-3 with TRBJ2-3, with D perhaps matching TRBD2 (6 bases). The CDR3 is made up of 15 amino acids. Trimming took off 5 bases at V and 3 bases at J, with 15 bases between the two ends. Germline V CDR1 and CDR2: SGHTA, FQGTGA.

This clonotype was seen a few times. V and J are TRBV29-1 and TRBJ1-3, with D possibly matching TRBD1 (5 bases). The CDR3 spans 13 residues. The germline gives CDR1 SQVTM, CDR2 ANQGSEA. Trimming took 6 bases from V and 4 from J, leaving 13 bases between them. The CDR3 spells CSVSGVSGNTIYF. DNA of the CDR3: TGCAGCGTCTCGGGGGTTAGCGGAAACACCATATATTTT.

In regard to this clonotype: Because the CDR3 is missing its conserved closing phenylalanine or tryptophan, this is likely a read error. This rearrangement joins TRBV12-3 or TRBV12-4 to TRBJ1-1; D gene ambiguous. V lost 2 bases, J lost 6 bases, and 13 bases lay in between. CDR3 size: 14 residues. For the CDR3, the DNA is TGTGCCAGCAGTTTAAGGTCTCGGTTGTCTGAAGCTTTCTCT. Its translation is CASSLRSRLSEAFS.